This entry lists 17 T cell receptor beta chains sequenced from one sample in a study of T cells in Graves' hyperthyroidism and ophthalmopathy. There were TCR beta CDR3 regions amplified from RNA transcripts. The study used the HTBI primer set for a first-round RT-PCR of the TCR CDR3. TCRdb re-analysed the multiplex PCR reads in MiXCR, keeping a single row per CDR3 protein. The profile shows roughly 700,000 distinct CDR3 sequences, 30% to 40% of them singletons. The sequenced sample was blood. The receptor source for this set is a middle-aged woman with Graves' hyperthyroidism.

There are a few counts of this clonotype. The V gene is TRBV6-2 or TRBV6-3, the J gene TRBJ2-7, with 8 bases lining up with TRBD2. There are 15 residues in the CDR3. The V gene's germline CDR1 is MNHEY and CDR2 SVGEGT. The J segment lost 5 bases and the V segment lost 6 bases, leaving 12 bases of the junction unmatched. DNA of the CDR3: TGTGCCAGCAGCCACTCGGTGAGCGGGAGAAACGAGCAGTACTTC. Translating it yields CASSHSVSGRNEQYF.

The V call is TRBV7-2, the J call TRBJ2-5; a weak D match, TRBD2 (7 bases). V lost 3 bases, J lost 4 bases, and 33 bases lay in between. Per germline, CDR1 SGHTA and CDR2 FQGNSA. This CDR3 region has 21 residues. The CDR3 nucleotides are TGTGCCAGCAGCTTGGTCAGGGGAGGGGGTGCGACCAGAGCCAGTTCAGAGACCCAGTACTTC. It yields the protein CASSLVRGGGATRASSETQYF.

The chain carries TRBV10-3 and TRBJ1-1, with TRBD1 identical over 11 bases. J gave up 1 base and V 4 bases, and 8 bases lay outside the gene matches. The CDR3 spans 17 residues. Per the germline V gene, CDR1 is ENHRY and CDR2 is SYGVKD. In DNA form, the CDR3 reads TGTGCCATCAGTGGCCGGGACAGGGGGTTTCGGAACACTGAAGCTTTCTTT. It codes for CAISGRDRGFRNTEAFF.

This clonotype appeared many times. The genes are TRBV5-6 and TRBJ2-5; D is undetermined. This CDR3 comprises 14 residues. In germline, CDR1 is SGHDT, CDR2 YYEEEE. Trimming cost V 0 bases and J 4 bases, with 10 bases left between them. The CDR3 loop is CASSLVGEGETQYF. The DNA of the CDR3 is TGTGCCAGCAGCTTGGTTGGGGAAGGAGAGACCCAGTACTTC.

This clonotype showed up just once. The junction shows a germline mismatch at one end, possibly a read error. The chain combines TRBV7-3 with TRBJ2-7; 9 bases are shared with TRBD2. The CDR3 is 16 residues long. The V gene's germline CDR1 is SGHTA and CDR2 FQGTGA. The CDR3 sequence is CASSRYSLAGIYEQYF. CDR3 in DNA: TGCGCCAGCAGCCGATATAGCCTAGCGGGGATCTACGAGCAGTACTTC.

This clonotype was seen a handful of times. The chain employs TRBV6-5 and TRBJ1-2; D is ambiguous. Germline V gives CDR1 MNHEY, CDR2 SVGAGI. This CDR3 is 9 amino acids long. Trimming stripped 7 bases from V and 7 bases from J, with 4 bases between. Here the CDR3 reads CASNGGYTF. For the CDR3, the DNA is TGTGCCAGCAATGGTGGCTACACCTTC.

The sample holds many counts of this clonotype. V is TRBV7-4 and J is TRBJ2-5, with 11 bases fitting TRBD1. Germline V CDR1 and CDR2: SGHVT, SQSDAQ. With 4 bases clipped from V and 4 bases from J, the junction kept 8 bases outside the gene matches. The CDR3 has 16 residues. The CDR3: CASSSTGTGGRETQYF. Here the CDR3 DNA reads TGTGCCAGCAGCTCGACCGGGACAGGGGGTAGAGAGACCCAGTACTTC.

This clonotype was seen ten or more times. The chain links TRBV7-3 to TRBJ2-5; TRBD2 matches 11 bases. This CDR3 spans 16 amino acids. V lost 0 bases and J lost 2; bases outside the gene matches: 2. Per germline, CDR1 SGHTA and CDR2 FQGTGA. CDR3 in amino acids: CASSLTGTSGQETQYF. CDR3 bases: TGTGCCAGCAGCTTAACCGGGACTAGCGGACAAGAGACCCAGTACTTC.

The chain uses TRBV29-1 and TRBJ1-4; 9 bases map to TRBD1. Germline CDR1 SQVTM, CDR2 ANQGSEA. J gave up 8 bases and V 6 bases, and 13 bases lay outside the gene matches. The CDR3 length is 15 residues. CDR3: CSVLSSGQGNEKLFF. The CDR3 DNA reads TGCAGCGTCCTATCATCGGGACAGGGTAACGAAAAACTGTTTTTT.

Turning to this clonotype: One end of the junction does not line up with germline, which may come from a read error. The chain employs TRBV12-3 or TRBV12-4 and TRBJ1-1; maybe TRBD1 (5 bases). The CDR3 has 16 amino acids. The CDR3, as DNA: TGTGCCAGCAGCTTAGGGGTTATCCCGAGTAGCACTGAAGCTTTCTTT. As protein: CASSLGVIPSSTEAFF.

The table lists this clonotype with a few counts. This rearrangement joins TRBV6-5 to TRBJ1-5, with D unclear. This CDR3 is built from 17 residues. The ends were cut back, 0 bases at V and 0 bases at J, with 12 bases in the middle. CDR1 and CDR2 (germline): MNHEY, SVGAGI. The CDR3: CASSYSRPGASNQPQHF. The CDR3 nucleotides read TGTGCCAGCAGTTACTCCCGGCCAGGTGCTAGCAATCAGCCCCAGCATTTT.

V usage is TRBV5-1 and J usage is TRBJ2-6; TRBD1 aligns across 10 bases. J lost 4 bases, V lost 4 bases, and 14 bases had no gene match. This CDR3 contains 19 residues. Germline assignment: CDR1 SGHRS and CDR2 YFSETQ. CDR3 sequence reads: CASSLTGGNSAWGANVLTF. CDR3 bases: TGCGCCAGCAGCCTGACAGGGGGCAACTCGGCGTGGGGGGCCAACGTCCTGACTTTC.

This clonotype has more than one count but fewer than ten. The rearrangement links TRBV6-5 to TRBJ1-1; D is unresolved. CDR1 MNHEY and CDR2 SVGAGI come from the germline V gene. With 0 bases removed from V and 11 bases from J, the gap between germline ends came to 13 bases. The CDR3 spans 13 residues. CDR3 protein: CASSYSSLGMAFF. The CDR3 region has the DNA TGTGCCAGCAGTTACTCTAGTCTGGGGATGGCTTTCTTT.

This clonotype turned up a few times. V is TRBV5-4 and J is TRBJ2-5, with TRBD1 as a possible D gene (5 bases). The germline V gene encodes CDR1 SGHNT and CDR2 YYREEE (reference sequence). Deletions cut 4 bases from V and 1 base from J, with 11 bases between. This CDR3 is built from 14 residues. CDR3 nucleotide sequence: TGTGCCAGCAGCACCCGGACATCCCAAGAGACCCAGTACTTC. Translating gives CASSTRTSQETQYF.

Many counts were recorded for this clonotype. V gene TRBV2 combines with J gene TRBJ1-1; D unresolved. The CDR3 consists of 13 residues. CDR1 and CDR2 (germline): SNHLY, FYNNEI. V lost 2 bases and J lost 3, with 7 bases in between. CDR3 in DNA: TGTGCCAGCAGTGAAAGTCGGGACACTGAAGCTTTCTTT. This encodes CASSESRDTEAFF.

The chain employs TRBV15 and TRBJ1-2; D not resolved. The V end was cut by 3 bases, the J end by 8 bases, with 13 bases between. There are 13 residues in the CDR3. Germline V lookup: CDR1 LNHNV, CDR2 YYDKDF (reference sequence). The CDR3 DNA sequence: TGTGCCACCAGCAGCGTAGGACCGAGAGGCTACACCTTC. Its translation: CATSSVGPRGYTF.

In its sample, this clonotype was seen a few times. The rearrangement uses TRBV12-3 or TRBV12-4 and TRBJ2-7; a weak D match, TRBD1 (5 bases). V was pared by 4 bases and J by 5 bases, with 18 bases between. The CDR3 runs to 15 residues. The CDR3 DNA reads TGTGCCAGCAGTTGGGGCCGGACATCGACCCACGAGCAGTACTTC. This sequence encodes CASSWGRTSTHEQYF.